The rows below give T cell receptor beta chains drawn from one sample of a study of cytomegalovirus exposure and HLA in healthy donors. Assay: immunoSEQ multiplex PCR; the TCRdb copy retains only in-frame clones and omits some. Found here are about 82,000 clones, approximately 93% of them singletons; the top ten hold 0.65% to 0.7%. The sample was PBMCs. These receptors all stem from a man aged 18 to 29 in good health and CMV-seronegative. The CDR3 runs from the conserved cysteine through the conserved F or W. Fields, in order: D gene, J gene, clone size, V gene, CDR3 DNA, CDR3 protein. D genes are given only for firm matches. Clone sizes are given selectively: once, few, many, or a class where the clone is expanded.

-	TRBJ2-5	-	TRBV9	TGTGCCAGCAGCCCCCCGTCCGTGACCCAGTACTTC	CASSPPSVTQYF
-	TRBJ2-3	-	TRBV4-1	TGCGCCAGCAGCCAAGAGTTAGTTACAGATACGCAGTATTTT	CASSQELVTDTQYF
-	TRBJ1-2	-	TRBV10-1	TGCGCCAGCAGTGAAGGGGCGCAGGGCTACACCTTC	CASSEGAQGYTF
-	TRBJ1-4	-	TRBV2	TGTGCCAGCAGCCACCGCGCGACAGTGATTAATGAAAAACTGTTTTTT	CASSHRATVINEKLFF
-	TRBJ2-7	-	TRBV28	TGTGCCAGCAGGTATCCGGGTTCCTCCTACGAGCAGTACTTC	CASRYPGSSYEQYF
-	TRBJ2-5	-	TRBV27	TGTGCCAGCACCCCCGCCGACACGCCAGAGACCCAGTACTTC	CASTPADTPETQYF
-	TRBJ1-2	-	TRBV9	TGTGCCAGCAGCCCAGGGGACGCTAACTATGGCTACACCTTC	CASSPGDANYGYTF
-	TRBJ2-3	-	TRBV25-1	TGTGCCAGCAGTGCCGAGAGCACAGATACGCAGTATTTT	CASSAESTDTQYF
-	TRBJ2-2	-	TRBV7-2	TGTGCCAGCAGCTCCGGACAGAACACCGGGGAGCTGTTTTTT	CASSSGQNTGELFF
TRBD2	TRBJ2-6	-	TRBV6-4	TGTGCCAGCAGCGACCTAGCGGCTGGGGCCAACGTCCTGACTTTC	CASSDLAAGANVLTF
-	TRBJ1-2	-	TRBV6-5	TGTGCCAGCAGTTACTCGACGGGGGAGCATGCCTATGGCTACACCTTC	CASSYSTGEHAYGYTF
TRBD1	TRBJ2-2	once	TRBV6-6	TGTGCCAGCAGCACGACAGGGGCGAACACCGGGGAGCTGTTTTTT	CASSTTGANTGELFF
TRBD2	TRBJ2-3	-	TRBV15	TGTGCCACCAGCAGAAAGGCTAGCGGGACGAGCACAGATACGCAGTATTTT	CATSRKASGTSTDTQYF